These 17 T cell receptor beta chains originate from one sample sequenced in a study of blood T cell repertoires in COVID-19. Data came from immunoSEQ multiplex PCR; TCRdb stores just in-frame clones and leaves some out. The sample shows 200,000 to 250,000 clones, about four fifths of them seen only once. Input material: peripheral blood. Receptors were obtained from a woman older than 75 with COVID-19, enrolled during active disease.

This rearrangement joins TRBV3-1 (or the pseudogene TRBV3-2) to TRBJ2-3; TRBD1 matches 7 bases. Germline V gene lookup returns CDR1 LGHDT and CDR2 YNNKEL (reference sequence). CDR3 length: 15 amino acids. V lost 6 bases, J lost 6 bases, and 12 bases stayed unmatched. The CDR3 DNA follows: TGTGCCAGCAGTCGACAGGGATCACCAGCTGATACGCAGTATTTT. Amino acid sequence: CASSRQGSPADTQYF.

This clone was recorded once. The J gene is TRBJ1-6, the V gene TRBV28, with D tentatively TRBD1 (5 bases). Between the trimmed V and J ends, which lost 10 bases and 7 bases, there was a span of 26 bases. The CDR3 contains 17 residues. Germline V gene data show CDR1 as MDHEN and CDR2 as SYDVKM. The CDR3 nucleotides read TGTGCCACCCAATCTGCGGGGTGGCTGGGGGTGAATTCACCCCTCCACTTT. This encodes CATQSAGWLGVNSPLHF.

This chain links TRBV2 with TRBJ2-2; possible D gene TRBD2, 6 bases. Trimming cost V 4 bases and J 5 bases, with 14 bases left between them. The CDR3 contains 15 residues. Germline values: CDR1 SNHLY, CDR2 FYNNEI. CDR3: CASSGGLGRTGELFF. The CDR3 DNA follows: TGTGCCAGCAGTGGGGGACTGGGGAGGACCGGGGAGCTGTTTTTT.

The chain joins TRBV2 to TRBJ1-3, with D hard to call. V dropped 6 bases and J dropped 2 bases, with 14 bases sitting between them. CDR3 length: 15 residues. Germline values: CDR1 SNHLY, CDR2 FYNNEI. The chain's CDR3 is CASRADGGPGNTIYF. DNA for the CDR3: TGTGCCAGCAGAGCGGACGGTGGCCCTGGAAACACCATATATTTT.

The chain links TRBV9 to TRBJ1-1, with D perhaps TRBD1 (5 bases). The ends were cut back, 3 bases at V and 6 bases at J, with 18 bases in the middle. The CDR3 is made up of 15 amino acids. The germline gives CDR1 SGDLS, CDR2 YYNGEE. This chain's CDR3 is CASSGGTTQVSEAFF. For the CDR3, the DNA is TGTGCCAGCAGCGGCGGGACCACCCAAGTCTCTGAAGCTTTCTTT. The whole variable domain, filled in from reference TRBV9 and TRBJ1-1, reads DSGVTQTPKHLITATGQRVTLRCSPRSGDLSVYWYQQSLDQGLQFLIQYYNGEERAKGNILERFSAQQFPDLHSELNLSSLELGDSALYFCASSGGTTQVSEAFFGQGTRLTVV.

The chain links TRBV2 to TRBJ2-2; the match to TRBD1 covers 7 bases. V lost 6 bases to trimming and J lost 0 bases; unmatched junction nucleotides: 7. CDR1 SNHLY and CDR2 FYNNEI come from the germline V gene. The CDR3 extends over 16 amino acids. CDR3 protein: CASRNAGTANTGELFF. CDR3 bases: TGTGCCAGCAGGAATGCCGGGACAGCGAACACCGGGGAGCTGTTTTTT.

The rearrangement joins TRBV5-4 to TRBJ1-6; 7 nucleotides align to TRBD1. This CDR3 contains 15 residues. The ends lost 1 base at V and 14 bases at J; junction bases unmatched: 12. Germline CDR1 and CDR2: SGHNT and YYREEE (reference sequence). DNA for the CDR3: TGTGCCAGCAGCTTGACAGGGGCCGGGGAATCCACCCTCCACTTT. It encodes CASSLTGAGESTLHF.

The gene calls are TRBV5-1 and TRBJ2-7; D might be TRBD1 (6 bases). Germline values: CDR1 SGHRS, CDR2 YFSETQ. The CDR3 has 15 amino acids. Trimming shortened V by 3 bases and J by 4 bases, and 17 bases separated the two germline ends. For the CDR3, the DNA is TGCGCCAGCAGCTCCGGACAGCCTGCGCTTTACGAGCAGTACTTC. This encodes CASSSGQPALYEQYF.

V gene TRBV5-1 combines with J gene TRBJ1-2, with 7 positions matching TRBD1. The CDR3 contains 14 residues. V lost 4 bases to trimming and J lost 6 bases; unmatched junction nucleotides: 9. CDR1 and CDR2 (germline): SGHRS, YFSETQ. CDR3 in amino acids: CASSGSTGLNGYTF. The CDR3, as DNA: TGCGCCAGCAGCGGCTCGACAGGGTTAAATGGCTACACCTTC.

The CDR3 sequence is CASSYSQGKGGYTF. Written as DNA, the CDR3 is TGTGCCAGCAGTTACTCTCAGGGAAAAGGTGGCTACACCTTC. The V and J genes are TRBV6-5 and TRBJ1-2; D is possibly TRBD1 (5 bases). V was shortened by 0 bases and J by 7 bases, with 12 bases between the two germline ends. The length of the CDR3 is 14 residues. CDR1 MNHEY and CDR2 SVGAGI come from the germline V gene.

J is TRBJ2-7 and V is TRBV19, with 9 positions matching TRBD1. CDR3 length: 15 residues. The junction had 8 bases not matched to a gene; V was cut back by 8 bases and J by 0 bases. CDR1 and CDR2 from the germline V gene are LNHDA and SQIVND (reference sequence). The CDR3 coding sequence is TGTGCCAGTTCGGCCGGGACAGGGAGCTCCTACGAGCAGTACTTC. Encoded protein: CASSAGTGSSYEQYF.

The chain joins TRBV7-2 to TRBJ1-1, with unresolved D. Trimming removed 1 base from V and 0 bases from J, with 9 bases in between. The CDR3 has 15 residues. Germline V CDR1 and CDR2: SGHTA, FQGNSA. CDR3 sequence reads: CASSLGGIMNTEAFF. The DNA for the CDR3 is TGTGCCAGCAGCTTAGGCGGCATAATGAACACTGAAGCTTTCTTT.

This sequence joins TRBV7-9 and TRBJ1-2; D gene unclear. V was cut by 3 bases and J by 8 bases, with 13 bases left in between. Looked up from germline, CDR1 is SEHNR and CDR2 is FQNEAQ (reference sequence). The CDR3 consists of 13 residues. The CDR3 loop reads CASSFGLGPGYTF. CDR3 in DNA: TGTGCCAGCAGCTTCGGCCTGGGCCCCGGCTACACCTTC.

As concerns this clone: Other DNA sequences within the sample encode an identical CDR3. The CDR3 sequence: CASSSSATATNEKLFF. The CDR3 coding sequence is TGTGCCAGCAGTTCCTCGGCGACAGCAACTAATGAAAAACTGTTTTTT. The chain couples TRBV6-5 to TRBJ1-4; tentatively, D is TRBD1 (5 bases). Germline V CDR1 and CDR2: MNHEY, SVGAGI. Trimming shortened V by 4 bases and J by 0 bases, and 12 bases separated the two germline ends. There are 16 residues in the CDR3.

The table lists this clone with a count of one. The chain is built from TRBV9 and TRBJ1-4, with D uncertain. The V end was cut by 4 bases, the J end by 6 bases, with 10 bases between. The CDR3 has 13 residues. Per germline, CDR1 SGDLS and CDR2 YYNGEE. The CDR3 reads CASSLGRYEKLFF. CDR3 bases: TGTGCCAGCAGCCTAGGGCGGTATGAAAAACTGTTTTTT.

The gene calls are TRBV7-2 and TRBJ2-1, with D possibly matching TRBD1 (6 bases). Germline V lookup: CDR1 SGHTA, CDR2 FQGNSA. CDR3 length: 15 amino acids. Trimming left V 1 base short and J 8 bases short, with 15 bases between. CDR3 in amino acids: CASSLGAGALYEQFF. Written as DNA, the CDR3 is TGTGCCAGCAGCTTAGGGGCAGGGGCGCTGTATGAGCAGTTCTTC.

The chain uses TRBV11-2 and TRBJ2-5, with 9 nucleotides matching TRBD2. Trimming cost V 5 bases and J 7 bases; bases outside gene matches: 5. CDR3 size: 13 residues. The germline CDR1 and CDR2 sequences are SGHAT and FQNNGV. The CDR3 spells CASSPPGLATQYF. For the CDR3, the DNA is TGTGCCAGCAGCCCTCCGGGACTAGCGACCCAGTACTTC.